This is a list of T cell receptor beta chains from one sample in a study of CD8 T cells in ankylosing spondylitis. TCRdb used MiXCR to reprocess the 5' RACE reads, holding one entry per CDR3 protein. The sample includes approximately 520,000 distinct CDR3 sequences, approximately 5.3% of them seen just once. Sequenced material: blood, either unsorted or a sorted T cell fraction (not recorded which). The source is a male donor with ankylosing spondylitis. Each CDR3 is given without its conserved first and last residue. The D gene is left open where the match is weak.

cdr3_aa d_call j_call v_call
SARHVPSETQY - TRBJ2-5 TRBV20-1
AHRVGGGRDTQY TRBD2 TRBJ2-3 TRBV6-8
ASRGLVQGVGAETQY TRBD1 TRBJ2-5 TRBV27
ASSGTVPPAYGYT TRBD1 TRBJ1-2 TRBV5-1
ASSGGLAENTDTQY TRBD2 TRBJ2-3 TRBV7-9
ASSEYNGEQY - TRBJ2-7 TRBV2
SAWGSGNTEAF - TRBJ1-1 TRBV20-1
ASSYVGASWEDEQF - TRBJ2-1 TRBV6-5
ATSRDLGDTQY - TRBJ2-3 TRBV15
ASSLGQETVTGYT - TRBJ1-2 TRBV5-1
ASSPGPVIEQY - TRBJ2-7 TRBV12-3/TRBV12-4
ASSQELQLTYNEQF - TRBJ2-1 TRBV4-3
ASSIGSFTDTQY - TRBJ2-3 TRBV5-1
ASSLRRDSNYEQY TRBD1 TRBJ2-7 TRBV4-1
SARDGRDRWGNQPQH - TRBJ1-5 TRBV20-1
ASSPDPIGYSNQPQH - TRBJ1-5 TRBV7-9
ASSYGTETDTQY TRBD1 TRBJ2-3 TRBV5-1
ASTDSENTGELF - TRBJ2-2 TRBV7-9
ASTVEQSGVNYGYT - TRBJ1-2 TRBV5-1
ATSGREEEKLF - TRBJ1-4 TRBV7-9
ASSFSAVVSGNTIY - TRBJ1-3 TRBV5-1
ASSPEAGGYLPVEQY TRBD1 TRBJ2-7 TRBV7-6
SARAPSGGGTDTQY TRBD2 TRBJ2-3 TRBV20-1
ASRIHVGLNTEAF - TRBJ1-1 TRBV6-1
SAIRAGGPDEQF TRBD2 TRBJ2-1 TRBV20-1
ASSSLLYGLTYEQY - TRBJ2-7 TRBV28
ASSSLLAVPPWQQY TRBD2 TRBJ2-7 TRBV11-2
ASSSSITGTAAF - TRBJ1-1 TRBV27
ASSLDTQY - TRBJ2-3 TRBV5-1
ASSLAPRGQYLSSPLH TRBD1 TRBJ1-6 TRBV5-1
SASSGPTPYEQY - TRBJ2-7 TRBV20-1
SVALGASYEAF - TRBJ1-1 TRBV29-1
SVQGDRDTEAF TRBD1 TRBJ1-1 TRBV29-1
SASVRGGGDGYT - TRBJ1-2 TRBV20-1
ASMRQQETQY - TRBJ2-5 TRBV6-6
ASGFGNEQF - TRBJ2-1 TRBV12-5
ASSYQGGNTEAF TRBD1 TRBJ1-1 TRBV7-9
ASAPGTSETQY - TRBJ2-5 TRBV5-1
SAPLRASGIMGSYNEQF TRBD2 TRBJ2-1 TRBV20-1
ASWARLDTQY - TRBJ2-3 TRBV27
ASSSTGGNQPQH TRBD1 TRBJ1-5 TRBV5-1
ASKPGYLGGQF - TRBJ2-1 TRBV6-1
SASGLRGGTDTQY TRBD2 TRBJ2-3 TRBV20-1
ASSQPKPGTGDYTEAF TRBD1 TRBJ1-1 TRBV4-1
ASSGGQVQETQY - TRBJ2-5 TRBV5-1
ASSSVGRGGSLAKNIQY - TRBJ2-4 TRBV5-1
ASSLVLVYNEQF - TRBJ2-1 TRBV7-9
ASSHLSGGTEAF - TRBJ1-1 TRBV3-1